This T cell receptor (beta chain) was retrieved from a study of T cells after yellow fever vaccination. Study as a whole: Low-cell-number fractions underwent preparation using SMART-Seq v4 Ultra Low Input. General study findings and limits: Clonotypes found in both CD4 and CD8 compartments made up a small share. There was a possibility that FACS-sorted repertoires contained abundant clonotypes contaminating from the bulk population. Detected again after the booster were most primary-vaccination clones, at 95% to 98% CD4 and around 91% CD8.

Turning to this clonotype: Antigen specificity is unknown.

TCRdb re-derived calls from the 5' RACE reads in MiXCR, one entry per CDR3 protein. The sample comprises about 550,000 distinct CDR3 sequences, approximately 21% of which are singletons, and more than 13% rests with the top ten. The sequence came from a young man who received the YFV17D yellow fever vaccine. The starting material was PBMCs, obtained 15 days after the yellow fever booster vaccination.

The chain's CDR3 is CASSRGPAGGEGYTF. CDR3 sequence (DNA): TGCGCCAGCAGCCGAGGCCCCGCCGGGGGAGAAGGCTACACCTTC. The V and J genes are TRBV4-3 and TRBJ1-2, with D perhaps matching TRBD1 (5 bases). The CDR3 contains 15 residues. V was trimmed by 4 bases and J by 8 bases, leaving 20 bases between them. In germline, CDR1 is LGHNA, CDR2 YSLEER.